This section outlines one T cell receptor (beta chain) sequence together with its context. The ends lost 0 bases at V and 7 bases at J; junction bases unmatched: 9. The V gene's germline CDR1 is DFQATT and CDR2 SNEGSKA (reference sequence). This CDR3 spans 15 amino acids. Reared together, all three twin pairs probably met the same infectious agents and vaccines. TCRdb reprocessed the 5' RACE reads with MiXCR, giving one entry per CDR3 protein. Of hundreds of thousands of distinct CDR3 sequences listed, 25% to 35% are singletons. The data derive from a study of identical twins' blood T cells. V usage is TRBV20-1 and J usage is TRBJ1-5, with 7 positions matching TRBD1. The sample taken for sequencing was PBMCs. The sequence was obtained from a woman aged 18 to 55 in good health. Here the CDR3 DNA reads TGCAGTGCTAGAGATGTGAGGGGGCTCTACCAGCCCCAGCATTTT. The encoded protein is CSARDVRGLYQPQHF.